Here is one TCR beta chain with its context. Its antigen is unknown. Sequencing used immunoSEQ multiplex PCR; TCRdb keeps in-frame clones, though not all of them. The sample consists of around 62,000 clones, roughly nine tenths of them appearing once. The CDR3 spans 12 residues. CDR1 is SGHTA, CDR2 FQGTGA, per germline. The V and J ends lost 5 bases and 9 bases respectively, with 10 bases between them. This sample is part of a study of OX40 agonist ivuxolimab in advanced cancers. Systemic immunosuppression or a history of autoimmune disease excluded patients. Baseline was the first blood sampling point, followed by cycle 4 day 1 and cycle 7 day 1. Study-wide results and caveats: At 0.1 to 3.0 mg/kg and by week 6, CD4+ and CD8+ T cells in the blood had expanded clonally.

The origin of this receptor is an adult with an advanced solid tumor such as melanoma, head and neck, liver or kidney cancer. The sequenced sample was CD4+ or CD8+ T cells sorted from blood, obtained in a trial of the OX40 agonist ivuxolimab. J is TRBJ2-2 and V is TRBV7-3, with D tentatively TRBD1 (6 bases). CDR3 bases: TGTGCCAGCAGCACAGGGAACCGGGAGCTGTTTTTT. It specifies CASSTGNRELFF.